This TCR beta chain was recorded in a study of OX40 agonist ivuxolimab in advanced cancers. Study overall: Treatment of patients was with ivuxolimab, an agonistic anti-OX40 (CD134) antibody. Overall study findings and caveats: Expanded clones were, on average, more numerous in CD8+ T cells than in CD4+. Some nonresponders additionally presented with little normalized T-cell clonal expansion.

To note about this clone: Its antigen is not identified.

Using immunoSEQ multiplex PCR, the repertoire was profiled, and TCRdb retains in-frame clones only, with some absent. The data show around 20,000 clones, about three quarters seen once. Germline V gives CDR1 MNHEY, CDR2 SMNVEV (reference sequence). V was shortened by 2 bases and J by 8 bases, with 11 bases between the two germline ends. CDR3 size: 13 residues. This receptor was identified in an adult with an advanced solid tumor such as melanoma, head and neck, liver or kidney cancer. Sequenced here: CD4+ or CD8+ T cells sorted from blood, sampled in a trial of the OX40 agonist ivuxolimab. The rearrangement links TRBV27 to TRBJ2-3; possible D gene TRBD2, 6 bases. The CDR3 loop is CASSLNGGVTQYF. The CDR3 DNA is TGTGCCAGCAGTTTAAACGGGGGAGTTACGCAGTATTTT.